The 16 T cell receptor beta chains below come from one sample, sequenced in a study of neurological immune-mediated disorders. In TCRdb, the 5' RACE reads were re-called with MiXCR into one record per CDR3 protein. The profile shows 70,000 or so distinct CDR3 sequences, approximately 3.3% of them singletons. The sequencing sample was made of PBMCs. These receptors all stem from a woman aged 45-65 years with multiple sclerosis.

This clonotype came up many times. This sequence joins TRBV12-3 or TRBV12-4 and TRBJ2-1, with 14 bases that match TRBD2. V gave up 8 bases and J gave up 0 bases; unmatched junction bases: 3. CDR3 length: 16 amino acids. The CDR3 region is CASGGLAGVSYNEQFF. Written as DNA, the CDR3 is TGTGCCAGCGGGGGACTAGCGGGAGTCTCCTACAATGAGCAGTTCTTC.

This clonotype was found many times. The chain employs TRBV28 and TRBJ2-1, with D hard to call. Trimming took 2 bases from V and 2 from J, leaving 10 bases between them. The CDR3 loop spans 15 amino acids. Germline lookup yields CDR1 MDHEN and CDR2 SYDVKM. The CDR3 spells CASSLPLGPYNEQFF. The CDR3 DNA sequence: TGTGCCAGCAGTTTACCCCTTGGGCCCTACAATGAGCAGTTCTTC.

This clonotype was seen repeatedly, ten times or more. This chain uses TRBV7-9 with TRBJ2-5; D perhaps matches TRBD1 (6 bases). Trimming pared 5 bases from V and 1 base from J, leaving 11 bases between. CDR3 length: 14 residues. Germline V gene lookup returns CDR1 SEHNR and CDR2 FQNEAQ (reference sequence). The CDR3: CASSHQGPQETQYF. In nucleotides, the CDR3 is TGTGCCAGCAGCCACCAGGGGCCCCAAGAGACCCAGTACTTC.

This rearrangement joins TRBV29-1 to TRBJ2-3; 9 nucleotides agree with TRBD1. Unmatched junction bases numbered 2, after V lost 6 bases and J lost 1 base. Germline V lookup: CDR1 SQVTM, CDR2 ANQGSEA. The CDR3 runs 13 residues. The chain's CDR3 is CSVRQGGTDTQYF. CDR3 bases: TGCAGCGTAAGACAGGGGGGCACAGATACGCAGTATTTT.

Points on this clonotype: A read error is possible here, since a much larger clone lies one base away. This rearrangement joins TRBV5-1 to TRBJ1-4; TRBD1 aligns across 7 bases. The CDR3 spans 14 residues. Losses at the gene ends were 3 bases for V and 8 bases for J; bases not matched to a gene: 7. Germline assignment: CDR1 SGHRS and CDR2 YFSETQ. CDR3 sequence: CASSYGTASEKLFF. The CDR3 DNA follows: TGCGCCAGCAGCTACGGGACAGCATCGGAAAAACTGTTTTTT. Combining the CDR3 with reference TRBV5-1 and TRBJ1-4 gives the whole variable domain KAGVTQTPRYLIKTRGQQVTLSCSPISGHRSVSWYQQTPGQGLQFLFEYFSETQRNKGNFPGRFSGRQFSNSRSEMNVSTLELGDSALYLCASSYGTASEKLFFGSGTQLSVL.

This clonotype came up many times. The chain is built from TRBV20-1 and TRBJ2-7; D may be TRBD2 (5 bases). With 0 bases removed from V and 3 bases from J, the gap between germline ends came to 21 bases. The CDR3 loop spans 17 amino acids. Germline values: CDR1 DFQATT, CDR2 SNEGSKA (reference sequence). CDR3 loop: CSARDLLARSGYYEQYF. In DNA form, the CDR3 reads TGCAGTGCTAGAGATTTATTGGCGAGGAGCGGATACTACGAGCAGTACTTC.

This clonotype was counted many times. The V gene is TRBV20-1, the J gene TRBJ2-5; D remains ambiguous. The CDR3 covers 11 residues. Between the trimmed V and J ends, which lost 2 bases and 5 bases, there was a span of 6 bases. The germline gives CDR1 DFQATT, CDR2 SNEGSKA (reference sequence). CDR3: CSARIRETQYF. The CDR3, as DNA: TGCAGTGCTAGAATCCGGGAGACCCAGTACTTC.

The chain carries TRBV6-2 or TRBV6-3 and TRBJ2-1, with 11 nucleotides matching TRBD2. The V and J ends lost 6 bases and 8 bases, in that order; junction bases with no gene match: 12. Germline assignment: CDR1 MNHEY and CDR2 SVGEGT. This CDR3 has 16 amino acids. CDR3 in amino acids: CASSLHYSGGAYEQFF. The CDR3 DNA reads as TGTGCCAGCAGCCTCCACTATAGCGGGGGGGCCTATGAGCAGTTCTTC.

This clonotype was seen a single time. This chain uses TRBV24-1 with TRBJ1-3; D is unresolved. Germline loops: CDR1 KGHDR, CDR2 SFDVKD. Trimming cost V 3 bases and J 12 bases, with 14 bases left between them. The CDR3 has 13 amino acids. The CDR3 DNA follows: TGTGCCACCAGTGATCTTACTGGAAAAAACATATATTTT. Its translation: CATSDLTGKNIYF.

At least ten counts were recorded for this clonotype. The gene calls are TRBV5-1 and TRBJ1-1; tentative D call: TRBD1 (6 bases). The CDR3 runs to 17 residues. CDR1 and CDR2 (germline): SGHRS, YFSETQ. V gave up 4 bases and J gave up 4 bases, with 23 bases separating them. In DNA, the CDR3 is TGCGCCAGCAGCCCCTCTCCGGGGGGGGCGGGGGTCACTGAAGCTTTCTTT. Its translation is CASSPSPGGAGVTEAFF.

This clonotype was observed at least ten times. The rearrangement uses TRBV20-1 and TRBJ2-1; D is unclear. CDR1 is DFQATT, CDR2 SNEGSKA, per germline (reference sequence). The ends were cut back, 0 bases at V and 4 bases at J, with 10 bases in the middle. There are 14 residues in the CDR3. The CDR3 here is CSAREVGYYNEQFF. As DNA, the CDR3 is TGCAGTGCTAGAGAGGTCGGGTATTACAATGAGCAGTTCTTC.

This clonotype was seen many times. In nucleotides, the CDR3 is TGCAGCGTTGATATGGCGGATACGCAGTATTTT. It yields the protein CSVDMADTQYF. This chain links TRBV29-1 with TRBJ2-3; D unresolved. This CDR3 is 11 amino acids long. V was pared by 3 bases and J by 6 bases, with 7 bases between. Germline-derived CDR1 and CDR2 are SQVTM and ANQGSEA.

Ten or more counts support this clonotype. The chain recombines TRBV7-6 with TRBJ1-2, with D unclear. The CDR3 runs to 16 residues. Deletions cut 2 bases from V and 1 base from J, with 14 bases between. The germline V gene encodes CDR1 SGHVS and CDR2 FNYEAQ. CDR3 in amino acids: CASSLTVSAGNYGYTF. The CDR3 nucleotides read TGTGCCAGCAGCTTAACGGTTTCGGCGGGTAACTATGGCTACACCTTC.

Many counts were recorded for this clonotype. V usage is TRBV11-3 and J usage is TRBJ1-1; D is ambiguous. V was shortened by 4 bases and J by 11 bases, with 14 bases between the two germline ends. Per germline, CDR1 SGHNT and CDR2 YENEEA. CDR3 length: 12 amino acids. CDR3 nucleotide sequence: TGTGCCAGCAGCTCGGACCAAGTTAGGGCTTTCTTT. It specifies CASSSDQVRAFF. Using reference TRBV11-3 and TRBJ1-1 for the parts outside the CDR3, the full variable domain is EAGVVQSPRYKIIEKKQPVAFWCNPISGHNTLYWYLQNLGQGPELLIRYENEEAVDDSQLPKDRFSAERLKGVDSTLKIQPAELGDSAVYLCASSSDQVRAFFGQGTRLTVV.

This clonotype was counted at least ten times. The J gene is TRBJ2-5, the V gene TRBV27; 9 bases match TRBD1. Germline V gene data show CDR1 as MNHEY and CDR2 as SMNVEV (reference sequence). With V trimmed by 6 bases and J by 8 bases, 13 bases remained unmatched. The CDR3 has 15 amino acids. The CDR3 DNA sequence: TGTGCCAGCAGCGCCGGGACAGGGACACACACAACCCAGTACTTC. This translates into CASSAGTGTHTTQYF.

This clonotype was detected many times. CDR3 region: CASKEDSVYNEQFF. For the CDR3, the DNA is TGTGCCAGCAAAGAGGACTCCGTCTACAATGAGCAGTTCTTC. The chain couples TRBV6-2 or TRBV6-3 to TRBJ2-1; D is possibly TRBD2 (5 bases). Trimming stripped 7 bases from V and 3 bases from J, with 13 bases between. There are 14 residues in the CDR3. The germline V gene has CDR1 MNHEY and CDR2 SVGEGT.